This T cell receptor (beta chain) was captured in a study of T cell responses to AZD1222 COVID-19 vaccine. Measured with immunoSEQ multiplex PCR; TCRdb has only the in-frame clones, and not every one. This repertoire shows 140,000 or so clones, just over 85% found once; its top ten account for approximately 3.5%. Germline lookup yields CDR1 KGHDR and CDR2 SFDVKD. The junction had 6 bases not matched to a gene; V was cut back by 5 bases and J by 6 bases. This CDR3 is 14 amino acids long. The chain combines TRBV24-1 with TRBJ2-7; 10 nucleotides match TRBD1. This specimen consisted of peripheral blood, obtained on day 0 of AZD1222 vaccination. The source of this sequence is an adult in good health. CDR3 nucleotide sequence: TGTGCCACCAGTGGGGCCGGGACAGGGGTCGAGCAGTACTTC. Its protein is CATSGAGTGVEQYF.